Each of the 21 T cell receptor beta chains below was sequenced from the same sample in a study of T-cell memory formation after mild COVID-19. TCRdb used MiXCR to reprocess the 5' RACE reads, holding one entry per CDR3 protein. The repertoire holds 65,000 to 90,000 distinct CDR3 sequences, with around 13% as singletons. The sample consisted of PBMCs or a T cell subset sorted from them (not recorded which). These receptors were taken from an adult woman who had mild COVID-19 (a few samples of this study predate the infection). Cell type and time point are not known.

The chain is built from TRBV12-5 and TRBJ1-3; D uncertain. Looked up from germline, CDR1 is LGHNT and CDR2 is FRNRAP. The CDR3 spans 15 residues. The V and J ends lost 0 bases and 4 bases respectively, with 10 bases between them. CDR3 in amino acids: CASGLVGSLGNTIYF. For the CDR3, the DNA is TGTGCTAGTGGTTTGGTAGGGTCCTTAGGAAACACCATATATTTT.

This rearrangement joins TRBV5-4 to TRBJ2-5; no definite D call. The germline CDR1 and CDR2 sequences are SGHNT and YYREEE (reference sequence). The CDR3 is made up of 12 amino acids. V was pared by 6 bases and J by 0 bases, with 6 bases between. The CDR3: CASTPDQETQYF. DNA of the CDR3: TGTGCCAGCACACCGGACCAAGAGACCCAGTACTTC.

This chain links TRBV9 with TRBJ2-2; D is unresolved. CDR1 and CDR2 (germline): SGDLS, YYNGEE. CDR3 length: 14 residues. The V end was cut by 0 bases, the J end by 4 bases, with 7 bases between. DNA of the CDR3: TGTGCCAGCAGCGTAGGGTGGTCCACCGGGGAGCTGTTTTTT. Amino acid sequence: CASSVGWSTGELFF.

The CDR3 bases are TGTGCCATCGCGCCCGACTCCATGCTGAGACAGGACTACAATGAGCAGTTCTTC. Protein product: CAIAPDSMLRQDYNEQFF. J is TRBJ2-1 and V is TRBV10-3; tentatively, D is TRBD1 (6 bases). In germline, CDR1 is ENHRY, CDR2 SYGVKD. The CDR3 sequence is 18 residues long. V was pared by 8 bases and J by 3 bases, with 26 bases between.

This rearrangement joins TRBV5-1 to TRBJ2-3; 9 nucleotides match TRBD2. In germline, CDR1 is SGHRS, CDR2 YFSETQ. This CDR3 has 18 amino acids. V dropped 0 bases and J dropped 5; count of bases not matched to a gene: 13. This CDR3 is CASSLDSGGGEVEDTQYF. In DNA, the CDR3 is TGCGCCAGCAGCTTGGATAGCGGGGGAGGGGAAGTGGAAGATACGCAGTATTTT.

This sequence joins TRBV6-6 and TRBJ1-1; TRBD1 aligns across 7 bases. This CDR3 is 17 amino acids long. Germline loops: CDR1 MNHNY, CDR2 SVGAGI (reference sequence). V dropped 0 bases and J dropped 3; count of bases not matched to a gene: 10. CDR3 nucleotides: TGTGCCAGCAGTTACTCGGATACAGGGGCAGCTGACACTGAAGCTTTCTTT. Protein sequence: CASSYSDTGAADTEAFF.

DNA of the CDR3: TGTGCCAGTAGTCAGACTAGCGGGGATTACAATGAGCAGTTCTTC. Its translation: CASSQTSGDYNEQFF. The chain combines TRBV19 with TRBJ2-1, with 11 positions matching TRBD2. The trim removed 5 bases at V and 4 bases at J, leaving 4 bases unmatched. Germline values: CDR1 LNHDA, CDR2 SQIVND (reference sequence). The CDR3 has 15 amino acids.

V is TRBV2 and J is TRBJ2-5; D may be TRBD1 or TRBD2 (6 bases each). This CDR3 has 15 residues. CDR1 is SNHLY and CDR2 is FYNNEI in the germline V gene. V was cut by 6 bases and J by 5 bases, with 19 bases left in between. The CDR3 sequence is CASRGGLGIGETQYF. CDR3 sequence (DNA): TGTGCCAGCAGAGGGGGGCTAGGAATCGGGGAGACCCAGTACTTC.

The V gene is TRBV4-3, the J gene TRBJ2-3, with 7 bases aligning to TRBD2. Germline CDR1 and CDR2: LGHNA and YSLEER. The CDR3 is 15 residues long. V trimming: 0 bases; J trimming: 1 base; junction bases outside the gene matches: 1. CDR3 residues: CASSQEGRGTDTQYF. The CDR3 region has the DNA TGCGCCAGCAGCCAAGAGGGGAGGGGCACAGATACGCAGTATTTT.

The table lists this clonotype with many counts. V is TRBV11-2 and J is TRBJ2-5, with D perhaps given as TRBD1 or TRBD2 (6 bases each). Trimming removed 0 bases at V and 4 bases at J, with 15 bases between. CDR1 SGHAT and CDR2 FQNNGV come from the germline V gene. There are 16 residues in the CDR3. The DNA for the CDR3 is TGTGCCAGCAGCTTAGAAGGGGGGCATATCGGAGAGACCCAGTACTTC. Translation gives CASSLEGGHIGETQYF.

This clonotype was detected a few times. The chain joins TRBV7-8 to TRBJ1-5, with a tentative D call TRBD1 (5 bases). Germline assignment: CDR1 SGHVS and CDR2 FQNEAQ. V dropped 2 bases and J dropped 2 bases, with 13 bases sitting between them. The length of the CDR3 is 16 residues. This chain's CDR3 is CASSLKWRGGNQPQHF. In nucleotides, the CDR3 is TGTGCCAGCAGCTTAAAGTGGAGGGGAGGCAATCAGCCCCAGCATTTT.

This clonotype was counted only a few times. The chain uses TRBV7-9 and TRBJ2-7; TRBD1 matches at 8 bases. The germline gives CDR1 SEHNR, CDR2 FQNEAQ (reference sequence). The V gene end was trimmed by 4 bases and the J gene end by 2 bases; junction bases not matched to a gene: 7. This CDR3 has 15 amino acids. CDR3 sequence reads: CASSSPRQGTYEQYF. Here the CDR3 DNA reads TGTGCCAGCAGCTCACCTCGACAGGGGACCTACGAGCAGTACTTC.

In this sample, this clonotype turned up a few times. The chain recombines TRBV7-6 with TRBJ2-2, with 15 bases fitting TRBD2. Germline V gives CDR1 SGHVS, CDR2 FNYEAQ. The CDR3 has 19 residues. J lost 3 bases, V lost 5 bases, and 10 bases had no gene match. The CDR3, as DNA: TGTGCCAGCAGCCCCGGACTAGCGGGAGGGCCCGTCTACACCGGGGAGCTGTTTTTT. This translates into CASSPGLAGGPVYTGELFF.

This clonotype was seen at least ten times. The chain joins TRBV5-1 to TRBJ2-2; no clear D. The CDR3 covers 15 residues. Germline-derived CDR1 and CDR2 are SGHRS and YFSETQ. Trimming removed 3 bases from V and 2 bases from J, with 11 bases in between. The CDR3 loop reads CASSWGKENTGELFF. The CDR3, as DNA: TGCGCCAGCAGCTGGGGAAAAGAAAACACCGGGGAGCTGTTTTTT. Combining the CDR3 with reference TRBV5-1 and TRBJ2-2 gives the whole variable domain KAGVTQTPRYLIKTRGQQVTLSCSPISGHRSVSWYQQTPGQGLQFLFEYFSETQRNKGNFPGRFSGRQFSNSRSEMNVSTLELGDSALYLCASSWGKENTGELFFGEGSRLTVL.

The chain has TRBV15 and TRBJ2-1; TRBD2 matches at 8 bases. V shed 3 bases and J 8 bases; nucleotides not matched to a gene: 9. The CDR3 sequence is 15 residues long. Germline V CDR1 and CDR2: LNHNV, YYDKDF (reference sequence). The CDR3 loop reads CATSSGTSVYHEQFF. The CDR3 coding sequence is TGTGCCACCAGCAGCGGGACTAGTGTTTACCATGAGCAGTTCTTC.

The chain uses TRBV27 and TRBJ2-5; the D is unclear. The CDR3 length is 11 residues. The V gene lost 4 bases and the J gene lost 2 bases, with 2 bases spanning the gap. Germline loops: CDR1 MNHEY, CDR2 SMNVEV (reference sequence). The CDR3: CASSYQETQYF. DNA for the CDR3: TGTGCCAGCAGTTATCAAGAGACCCAGTACTTC.

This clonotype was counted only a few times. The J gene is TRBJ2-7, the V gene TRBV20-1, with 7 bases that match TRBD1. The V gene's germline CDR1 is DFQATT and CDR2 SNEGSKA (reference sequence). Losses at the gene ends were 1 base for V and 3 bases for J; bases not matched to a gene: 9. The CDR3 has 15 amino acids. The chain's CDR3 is CSARGQTGPYYEQYF. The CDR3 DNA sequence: TGCAGTGCTAGAGGTCAGACAGGGCCCTACTACGAGCAGTACTTC.

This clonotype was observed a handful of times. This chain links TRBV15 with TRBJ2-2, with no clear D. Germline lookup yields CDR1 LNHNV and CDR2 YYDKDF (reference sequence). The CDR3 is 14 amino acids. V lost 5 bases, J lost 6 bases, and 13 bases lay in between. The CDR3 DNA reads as TGTGCCACCAGCCCCCGTGTTACCCCCGGGGAGCTGTTTTTT. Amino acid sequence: CATSPRVTPGELFF.

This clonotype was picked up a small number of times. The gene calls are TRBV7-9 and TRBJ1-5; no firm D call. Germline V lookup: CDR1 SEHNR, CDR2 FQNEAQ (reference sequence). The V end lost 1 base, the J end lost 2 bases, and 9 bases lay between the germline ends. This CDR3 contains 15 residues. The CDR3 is CASSLGGLGNQPQHF. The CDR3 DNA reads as TGTGCCAGCAGCTTAGGAGGGTTAGGCAATCAGCCCCAGCATTTT. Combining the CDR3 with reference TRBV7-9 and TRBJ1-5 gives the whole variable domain DTGVSQNPRHKITKRGQNVTFRCDPISEHNRLYWYRQTLGQGPEFLTYFQNEAQLEKSRLLSDRFSAERPKGSFSTLEIQRTEQGDSAMYLCASSLGGLGNQPQHFGDGTRLSIL.

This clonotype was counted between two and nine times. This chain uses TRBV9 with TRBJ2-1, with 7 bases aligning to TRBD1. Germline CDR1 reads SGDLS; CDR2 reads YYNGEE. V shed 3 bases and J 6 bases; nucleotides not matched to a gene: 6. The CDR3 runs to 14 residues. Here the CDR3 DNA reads TGTGCCAGCAGCGGGGGACAGAACTCCAATGAGCAGTTCTTC. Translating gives CASSGGQNSNEQFF.

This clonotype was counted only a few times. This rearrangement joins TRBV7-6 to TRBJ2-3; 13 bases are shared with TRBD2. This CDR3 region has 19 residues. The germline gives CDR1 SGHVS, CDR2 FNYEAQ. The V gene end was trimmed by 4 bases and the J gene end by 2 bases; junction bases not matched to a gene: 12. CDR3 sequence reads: CASSSQLAGGRTYTDTQYF. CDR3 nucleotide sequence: TGTGCCAGCAGCTCCCAACTAGCGGGGGGGCGGACCTACACAGATACGCAGTATTTT.